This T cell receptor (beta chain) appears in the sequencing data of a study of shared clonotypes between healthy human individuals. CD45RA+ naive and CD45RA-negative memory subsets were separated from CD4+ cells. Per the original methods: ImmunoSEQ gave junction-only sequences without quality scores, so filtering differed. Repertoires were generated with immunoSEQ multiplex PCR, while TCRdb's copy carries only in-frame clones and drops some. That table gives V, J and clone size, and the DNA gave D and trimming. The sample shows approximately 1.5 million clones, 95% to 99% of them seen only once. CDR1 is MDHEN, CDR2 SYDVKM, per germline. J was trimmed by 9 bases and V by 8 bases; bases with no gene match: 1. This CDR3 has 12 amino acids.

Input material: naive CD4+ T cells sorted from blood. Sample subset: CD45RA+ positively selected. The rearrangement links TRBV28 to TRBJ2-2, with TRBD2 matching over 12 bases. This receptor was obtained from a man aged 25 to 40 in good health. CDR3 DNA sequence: TGTGCCAGCCGGACTAGCGGGAGGGAGCTGTTTTTT. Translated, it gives CASRTSGRELFF.